The T cell receptor (beta chain) described here comes from a study of shared clonotypes between healthy human individuals. Study in general: The donor group consisted of a couple of women and a few men, aged 18 to 49.

CD4+ cell separation produced CD45RA+ naive and CD45RA-negative memory subsets. CDR1 and CDR2 (germline): SGHRS, YFSETQ. Trimming took 4 bases from V and 4 from J, leaving 17 bases between them. The CDR3 contains 15 residues. Generated by immunoSEQ multiplex PCR, the TCRdb table keeps only in-frame clones and is missing some. Here the sample spans about 770,000 clones, roughly 72% being singletons. The sequence was obtained from a woman aged 30 to 39 in good health. This chain uses TRBV5-1 with TRBJ1-2; TRBD1 is a possible D gene (6 bases). Sample: memory CD4+ T cells sorted from blood. Subset described: CD45RA-negative fraction. The CDR3 DNA is TGCGCCAGCAGCCTCGACCCCGGGGGCTCCTATGGCTACACCTTC. It encodes CASSLDPGGSYGYTF.